The clone carrying this TCR beta chain was counted a single time. Antigen specificity is unknown. V was clipped by 3 bases and J by 6 bases; unmatched bases: 3. This CDR3 has 14 residues. Germline loops: CDR1 KGHSH, CDR2 LQKENI. This entry comes from a study of cytomegalovirus exposure and HLA in healthy donors. General study points: The authors later linked a missense DCLRE1C variant to TCR beta V- and J-gene trimming. It was taken for granted in presence/absence analyses that sequencing depth across donors was roughly uniform.

The PCR was carried out with 60 Vbeta primers and 13 Jbeta primers. Sequencing used immunoSEQ multiplex PCR; TCRdb keeps in-frame clones, though not all of them. The table shows about 100,000 clones, with roughly 80% occurring only once. The gene calls are TRBV18 and TRBJ1-4; 8 bases fit TRBD1. This sequence originates from a woman aged 60 to 75 in good health and CMV-seronegative. Specimen: PBMCs. CDR3 loop: CASSPGQEYEKLFF. The CDR3 bases are TGTGCCAGCTCACCGGGACAGGAATATGAAAAACTGTTTTTT.